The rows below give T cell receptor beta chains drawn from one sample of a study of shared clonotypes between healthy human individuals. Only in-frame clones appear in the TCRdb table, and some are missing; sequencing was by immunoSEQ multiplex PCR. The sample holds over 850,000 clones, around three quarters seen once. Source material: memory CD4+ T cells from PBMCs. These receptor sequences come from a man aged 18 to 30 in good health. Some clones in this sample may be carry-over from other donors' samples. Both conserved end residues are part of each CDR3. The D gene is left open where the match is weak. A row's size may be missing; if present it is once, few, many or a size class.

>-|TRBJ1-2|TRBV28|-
CASIPGSFGGYTF
TGTGCCAGCATCCCAGGGTCCTTTGGTGGCTACACCTTC
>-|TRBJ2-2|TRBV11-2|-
CASSFSAGELFF
TGTGCCAGCAGCTTTTCCGCCGGGGAGCTGTTTTTT
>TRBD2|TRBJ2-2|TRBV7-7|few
CASSPGLAGVGELFF
TGTGCCAGCAGCCCGGGACTAGCGGGAGTGGGGGAGCTGTTTTTT
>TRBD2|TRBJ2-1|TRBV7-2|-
CASSRLAAYNEQFF
TGTGCCAGCAGCCGACTAGCGGCCTACAATGAGCAGTTCTTC
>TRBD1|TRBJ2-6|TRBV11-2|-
CASSLVGTGLSGANVLTF
TGTGCCAGCAGCTTAGTTGGGACAGGCCTCTCTGGGGCCAACGTCCTGACTTTC
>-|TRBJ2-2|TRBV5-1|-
CASRVGANTGELFF
TGCGCCAGCAGAGTAGGGGCGAACACCGGGGAGCTGTTTTTT
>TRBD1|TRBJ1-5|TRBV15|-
CATSQYRDSGQPQHF
TGTGCCACCAGCCAATACCGGGACAGCGGTCAGCCCCAGCATTTT
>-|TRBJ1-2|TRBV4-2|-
CASSQDRGGTYGYTF
TGTGCCAGCAGCCAAGATCGTGGGGGGACGTATGGCTACACCTTC
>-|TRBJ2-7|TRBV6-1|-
CASSRPGVGSYEQYF
TGTGCCAGCAGTCGACCGGGAGTAGGGTCCTACGAGCAGTACTTC
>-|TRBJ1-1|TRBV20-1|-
CSASPGTQAFF
TGCAGTGCTAGTCCTGGGACACAAGCTTTCTTT
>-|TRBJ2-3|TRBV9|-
CASSVAGPDTQYF
TGTGCCAGCAGCGTAGCAGGCCCAGATACGCAGTATTTT
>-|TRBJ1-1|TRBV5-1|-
CASSSPGAVNTEAFF
TGCGCCAGCAGCTCCCCGGGTGCTGTGAACACTGAAGCTTTCTTT
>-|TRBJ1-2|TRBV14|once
CASSQVPSYGYTF
TGTGCCAGCAGCCAAGTCCCCAGCTATGGCTACACCTTC
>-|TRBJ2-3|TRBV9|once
CASSVGVSDTDTQYF
TGTGCCAGCAGCGTAGGAGTATCCGACACAGATACGCAGTATTTT
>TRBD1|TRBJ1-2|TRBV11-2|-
CASSPTGGGGYTF
TGTGCCAGCAGCCCCACAGGGGGAGGAGGCTACACCTTC
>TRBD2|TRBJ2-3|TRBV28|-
CASLPILGLAGVDTQYF
TGTGCCAGCCTTCCCATCTTGGGACTAGCGGGAGTAGATACGCAGTATTTT
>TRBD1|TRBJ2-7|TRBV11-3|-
CASSTGTGGAYEQYF
TGTGCCAGCAGCACCGGGACAGGGGGAGCCTACGAGCAGTACTTC
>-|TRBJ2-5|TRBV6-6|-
CASSYEPETQYF
TGTGCCAGCAGTTACGAACCGGAGACCCAGTACTTC
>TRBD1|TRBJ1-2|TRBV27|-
CASKSSGGVYGYTF
TGTGCCAGCAAATCCTCAGGGGGTGTCTATGGCTACACCTTC
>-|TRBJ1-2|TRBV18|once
CASSLSGEESGYTF
TGTGCCAGCTCGCTTTCAGGGGAGGAATCTGGCTACACCTTC
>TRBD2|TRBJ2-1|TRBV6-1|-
CASSETGTSGYNEQFF
TGTGCCAGCAGTGAGACCGGGACTAGCGGTTACAATGAGCAGTTCTTC
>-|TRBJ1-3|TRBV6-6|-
CASILPGGLGGNTIYF
TGTGCCAGCATCCTACCGGGGGGCTTAGGAGGAAACACCATATATTTT
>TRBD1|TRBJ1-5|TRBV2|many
CASSSDRGWAQHF
TGTGCCAGCAGTTCGGACAGGGGGTGGGCCCAGCATTTT
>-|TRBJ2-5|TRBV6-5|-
CASSVDSRETQYF
TGTGCCAGCAGTGTGGACTCACGAGAGACCCAGTACTTC
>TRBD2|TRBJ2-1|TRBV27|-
CASSHLGLAASYNEQFF
TGTGCCAGCAGTCACTTGGGACTAGCGGCATCCTACAATGAGCAGTTCTTC
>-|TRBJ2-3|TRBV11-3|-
CASSPGSGDSGAQYF
TGTGCCAGCAGCCCAGGGTCGGGGGACTCCGGGGCGCAGTATTTT
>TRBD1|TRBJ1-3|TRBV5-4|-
CASSPGTAGGGNTIYF
TGTGCCAGCAGCCCGGGGACAGCCGGGGGGGGAAACACCATATATTTT
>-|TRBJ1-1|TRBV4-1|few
CASSPRTALRFF
TGCGCCAGCAGCCCTCGGACAGCACTCCGTTTCTTT
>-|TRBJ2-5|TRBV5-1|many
CASSLEFADFGETQYF
TGCGCCAGCAGCTTGGAATTTGCGGATTTCGGAGAGACCCAGTACTTC
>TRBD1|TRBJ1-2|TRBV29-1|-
CSVEYKPGQGYYGYTF
TGCAGCGTTGAGTATAAACCGGGACAGGGTTACTATGGCTACACCTTC
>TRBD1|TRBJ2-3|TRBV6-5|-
CASRRPGQGSDTQYF
TGTGCCAGCAGACGACCCGGACAGGGATCAGATACGCAGTATTTT
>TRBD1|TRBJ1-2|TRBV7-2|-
CASSPQVRTGAGYTF
TGTGCCAGCAGCCCCCAGGTGAGGACAGGGGCTGGCTACACCTTC
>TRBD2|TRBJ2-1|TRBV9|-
CASSGGSGSSYNEQFF
TGTGCCAGCAGCGGGGGTAGCGGGAGCTCCTACAATGAGCAGTTCTTC
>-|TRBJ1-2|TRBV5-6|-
CASSQDSNYGYTF
TGTGCCAGCAGCCAGGACTCTAACTATGGCTACACCTTC
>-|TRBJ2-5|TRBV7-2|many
CASSRPVGGGETQYF
TGTGCCAGCAGCCGCCCTGTAGGGGGTGGTGAGACCCAGTACTTC
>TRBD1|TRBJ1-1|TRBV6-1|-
CASSEVQGFPTEAFF
TGTGCCAGCAGTGAAGTACAGGGGTTTCCCACTGAAGCTTTCTTT
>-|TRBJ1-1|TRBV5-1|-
CASSSQDGGTEAFF
TGCGCCAGCAGCTCACAGGACGGAGGCACTGAAGCTTTCTTT
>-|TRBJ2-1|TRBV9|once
CASSPLRASYNEQFF
TGTGCCAGCAGCCCCCTCCGGGCCTCCTACAATGAGCAGTTCTTC
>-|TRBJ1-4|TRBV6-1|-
CASSPSGNYNEKLFF
TGTGCCAGCAGCCCCTCGGGGAACTATAATGAAAAACTGTTTTTT
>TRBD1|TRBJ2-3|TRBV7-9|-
CASSLDRGGLGTDTQYF
TGTGCCAGCAGCTTGGACAGGGGTGGCCTGGGCACAGATACGCAGTATTTT
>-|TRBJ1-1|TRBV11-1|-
CASSSAGTEAFF
TGTGCCAGCAGCTCAGCAGGAACTGAAGCTTTCTTT
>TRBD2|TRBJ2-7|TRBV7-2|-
CASSFSGLAPYEQYF
TGTGCCAGCAGCTTTTCAGGACTAGCCCCCTACGAGCAGTACTTC
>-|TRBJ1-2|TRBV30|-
CAWSVPGGGVSGYTF
TGTGCCTGGAGTGTACCGGGTGGGGGAGTTAGTGGCTACACCTTC
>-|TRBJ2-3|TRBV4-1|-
CASSQDGRMKPDTQYF
TGCGCCAGCAGCCAAGATGGAAGGATGAAACCCGATACGCAGTATTTT
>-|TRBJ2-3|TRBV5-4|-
CASSLASDTDTQYF
TGTGCCAGCAGCTTGGCTAGCGACACAGATACGCAGTATTTT
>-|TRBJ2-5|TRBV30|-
CAWSVRGETQYF
TGTGCCTGGAGTGTTAGGGGCGAGACCCAGTACTTC
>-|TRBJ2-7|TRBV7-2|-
CASSLVTGAYEQYF
TGTGCCAGCAGCTTAGTGACAGGAGCCTACGAGCAGTACTTC
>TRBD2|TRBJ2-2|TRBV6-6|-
CASTSGGRNTGELFF
TGTGCCAGCACCTCGGGAGGGAGGAACACCGGGGAGCTGTTTTTT
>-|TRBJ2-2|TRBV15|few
CATSRDLEGELFF
TGTGCCACCAGCAGAGATTTGGAGGGAGAGCTGTTTTTT
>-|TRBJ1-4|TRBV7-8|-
CASSLGQGFNEKLFF
TGTGCCAGCAGCTTAGGGCAGGGGTTTAATGAAAAACTGTTTTTT
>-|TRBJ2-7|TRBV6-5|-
CASSFTSLGPGQYF
TGTGCCAGCAGTTTCACATCACTGGGCCCGGGGCAGTACTTC
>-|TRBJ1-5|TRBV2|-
CASSEANRNQPQHF
TGTGCCAGCAGTGAAGCAAACAGGAATCAGCCCCAGCATTTT
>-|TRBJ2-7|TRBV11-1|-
CASSLQGFGEQYF
TGTGCCAGCAGCCTCCAGGGGTTTGGCGAGCAGTACTTC
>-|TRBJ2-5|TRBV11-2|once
CASSLGGPPQYF
TGTGCCAGCAGCCTCGGTGGGCCCCCCCAGTACTTC
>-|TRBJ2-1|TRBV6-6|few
CASSNTGTLGNEQFF
TGTGCCAGCAGTAATACCGGGACCCTAGGAAATGAGCAGTTCTTC
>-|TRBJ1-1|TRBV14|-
CASSQAPLEGEAFF
TGTGCCAGCAGCCAAGCTCCCCTGGAAGGTGAAGCTTTCTTT
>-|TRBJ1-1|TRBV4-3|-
CASSQGGVGNKEVEAFF
TGCGCCAGCAGCCAAGGCGGGGTCGGAAACAAGGAAGTCGAAGCTTTCTTT